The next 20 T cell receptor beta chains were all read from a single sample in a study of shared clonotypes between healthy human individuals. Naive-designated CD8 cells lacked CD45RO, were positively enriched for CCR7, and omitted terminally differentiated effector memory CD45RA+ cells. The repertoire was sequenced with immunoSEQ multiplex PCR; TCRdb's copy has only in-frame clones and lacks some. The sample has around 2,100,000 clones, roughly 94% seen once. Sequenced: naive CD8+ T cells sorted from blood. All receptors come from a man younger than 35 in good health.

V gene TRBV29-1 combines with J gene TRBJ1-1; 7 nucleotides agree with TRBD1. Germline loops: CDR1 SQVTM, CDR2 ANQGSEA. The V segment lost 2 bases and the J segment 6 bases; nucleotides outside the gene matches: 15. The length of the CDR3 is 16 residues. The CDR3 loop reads CSVEHGGAGGFAEAFF. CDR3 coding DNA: TGCAGCGTTGAACATGGAGGGGCAGGGGGATTTGCTGAAGCTTTCTTT. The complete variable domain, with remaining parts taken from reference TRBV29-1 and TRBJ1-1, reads SAVISQKPSRDICQRGTSLTIQCQVDSQVTMMFWYRQQPGQSLTLIATANQGSEATYESGFVIDKFPISRPNLTFSTLTVSNMSPEDSSIYLCSVEHGGAGGFAEAFFGQGTRLTVV.

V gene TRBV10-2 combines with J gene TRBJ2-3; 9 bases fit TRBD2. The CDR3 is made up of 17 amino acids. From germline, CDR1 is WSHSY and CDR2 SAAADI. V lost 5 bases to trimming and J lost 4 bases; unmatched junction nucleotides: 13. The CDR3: CASSFQPGLATADTQYF. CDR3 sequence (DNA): TGCGCCAGCAGTTTTCAACCGGGACTAGCAACCGCAGATACGCAGTATTTT.

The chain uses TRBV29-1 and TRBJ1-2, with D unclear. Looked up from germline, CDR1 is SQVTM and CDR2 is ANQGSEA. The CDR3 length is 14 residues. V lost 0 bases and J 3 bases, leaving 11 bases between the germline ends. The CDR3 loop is CSVEEKGSHYGYTF. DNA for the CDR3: TGCAGCGTTGAAGAGAAGGGCTCCCACTATGGCTACACCTTC. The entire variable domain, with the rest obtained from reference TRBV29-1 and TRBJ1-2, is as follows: SAVISQKPSRDICQRGTSLTIQCQVDSQVTMMFWYRQQPGQSLTLIATANQGSEATYESGFVIDKFPISRPNLTFSTLTVSNMSPEDSSIYLCSVEEKGSHYGYTFGSGTRLTVV.

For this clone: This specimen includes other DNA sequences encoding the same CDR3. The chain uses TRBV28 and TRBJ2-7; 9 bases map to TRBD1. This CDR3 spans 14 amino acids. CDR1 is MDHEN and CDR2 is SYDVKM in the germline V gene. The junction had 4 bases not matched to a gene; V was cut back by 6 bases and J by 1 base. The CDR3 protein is CASRGTGLSYEQYF. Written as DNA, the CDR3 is TGTGCCAGCAGGGGGACAGGGTTATCCTACGAGCAGTACTTC.

The CDR3 DNA sequence: TGTGCCAGCAGTTCCTACACCAGGGCGGATCAGCCCCAGCATTTT. It specifies CASSSYTRADQPQHF. The chain links TRBV27 to TRBJ1-5, with a weak D call TRBD1 (5 bases). The germline V gene has CDR1 MNHEY and CDR2 SMNVEV (reference sequence). Trimming cost V 4 bases and J 5 bases, with 15 bases left between them. CDR3 size: 15 residues.

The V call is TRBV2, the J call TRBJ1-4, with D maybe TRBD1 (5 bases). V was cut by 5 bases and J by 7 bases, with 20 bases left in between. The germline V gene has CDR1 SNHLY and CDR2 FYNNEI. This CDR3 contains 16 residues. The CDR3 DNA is TGTGCCAGCAGTTCCGTCACAGGCGGAGCGGGTGAAAAACTGTTTTTT. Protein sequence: CASSSVTGGAGEKLFF.

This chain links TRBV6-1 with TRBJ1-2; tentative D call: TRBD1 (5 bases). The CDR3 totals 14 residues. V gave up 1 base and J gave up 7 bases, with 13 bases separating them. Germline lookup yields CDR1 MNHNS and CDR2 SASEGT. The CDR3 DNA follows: TGTGCCAGCAGTGAAGTGTTAGGGGTTGGTGGCTACACCTTC. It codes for CASSEVLGVGGYTF.

The CDR3 nucleotides read TGTGCAGCGGCAGTGGACAGAACTCAGCCCCAGCATTTT. This sequence encodes CAAAVDRTQPQHF. V gene TRBV27 combines with J gene TRBJ1-5; D might be TRBD1 (6 bases). This CDR3 has 13 residues. Germline V lookup: CDR1 MNHEY, CDR2 SMNVEV (reference sequence).

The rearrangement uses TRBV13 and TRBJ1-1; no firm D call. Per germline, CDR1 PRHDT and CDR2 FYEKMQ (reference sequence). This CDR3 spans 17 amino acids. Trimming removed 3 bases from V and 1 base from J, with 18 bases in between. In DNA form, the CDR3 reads TGTGCCAGCAGCTTCTCGAATGGACGGGATACGAACACTGAAGCTTTCTTT. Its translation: CASSFSNGRDTNTEAFF.

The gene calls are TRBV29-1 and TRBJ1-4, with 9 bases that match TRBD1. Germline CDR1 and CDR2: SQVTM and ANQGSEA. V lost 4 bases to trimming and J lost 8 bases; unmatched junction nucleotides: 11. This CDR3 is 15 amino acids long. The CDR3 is CSVGGQGRGGEKLFF. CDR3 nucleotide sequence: TGCAGCGTTGGGGGACAGGGTCGCGGCGGGGAAAAACTGTTTTTT.

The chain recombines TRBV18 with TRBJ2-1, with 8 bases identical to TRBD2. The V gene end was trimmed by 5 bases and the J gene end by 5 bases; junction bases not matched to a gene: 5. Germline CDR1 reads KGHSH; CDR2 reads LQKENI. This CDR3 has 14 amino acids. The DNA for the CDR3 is TGTGCCAGCTCATCAAGCGGGAGCCACAATGAGCAGTTCTTC. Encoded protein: CASSSSGSHNEQFF.

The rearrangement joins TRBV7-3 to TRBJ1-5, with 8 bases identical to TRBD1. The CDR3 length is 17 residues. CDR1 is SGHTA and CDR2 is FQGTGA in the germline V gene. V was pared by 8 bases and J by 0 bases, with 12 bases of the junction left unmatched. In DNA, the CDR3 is TGTGCCAGCGCCGGGACAGGCGAATCCTATAGCAATCAGCCCCAGCATTTT. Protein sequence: CASAGTGESYSNQPQHF.

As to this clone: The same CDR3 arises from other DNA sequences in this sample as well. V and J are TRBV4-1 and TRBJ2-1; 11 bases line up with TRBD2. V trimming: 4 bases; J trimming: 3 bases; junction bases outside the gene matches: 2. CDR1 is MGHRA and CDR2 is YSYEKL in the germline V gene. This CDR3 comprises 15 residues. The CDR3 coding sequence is TGCGCCAGCAGCCTAACTAGCGGGGGCTACAATGAGCAGTTCTTC. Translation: CASSLTSGGYNEQFF.

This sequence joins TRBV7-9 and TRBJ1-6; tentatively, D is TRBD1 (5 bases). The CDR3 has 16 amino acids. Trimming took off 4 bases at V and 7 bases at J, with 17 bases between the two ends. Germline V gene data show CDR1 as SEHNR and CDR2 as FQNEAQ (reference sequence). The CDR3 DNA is TGTGCCAGCAGCTCTTGGTTGGACGGGGGGAATTCACCCCTCCACTTT. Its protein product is CASSSWLDGGNSPLHF.

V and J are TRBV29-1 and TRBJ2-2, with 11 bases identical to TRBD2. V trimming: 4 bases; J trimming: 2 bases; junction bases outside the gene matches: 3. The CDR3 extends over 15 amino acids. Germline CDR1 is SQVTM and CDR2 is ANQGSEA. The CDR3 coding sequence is TGCAGCGTTGGACTAGCGGGGATCAACACCGGGGAGCTGTTTTTT. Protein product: CSVGLAGINTGELFF.

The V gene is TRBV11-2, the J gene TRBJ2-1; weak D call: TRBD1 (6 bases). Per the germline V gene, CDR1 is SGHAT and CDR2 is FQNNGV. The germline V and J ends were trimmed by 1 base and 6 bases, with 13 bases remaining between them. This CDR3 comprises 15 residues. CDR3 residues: CASSLGQGPVNEQFF. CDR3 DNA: TGTGCCAGCAGCTTAGGGCAGGGGCCCGTCAATGAGCAGTTCTTC.

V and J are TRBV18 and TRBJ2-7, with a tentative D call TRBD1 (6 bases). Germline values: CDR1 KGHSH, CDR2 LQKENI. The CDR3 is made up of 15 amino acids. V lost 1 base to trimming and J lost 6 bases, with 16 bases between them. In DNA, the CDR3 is TGTGCCAGCTCACCACGCGACAGGTCCGCGGGCGAGCAGTACTTC. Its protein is CASSPRDRSAGEQYF.

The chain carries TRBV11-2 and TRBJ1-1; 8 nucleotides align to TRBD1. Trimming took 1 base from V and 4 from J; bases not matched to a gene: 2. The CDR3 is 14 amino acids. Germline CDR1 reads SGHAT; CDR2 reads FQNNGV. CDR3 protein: CASSLGRGLTEAFF. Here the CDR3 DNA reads TGTGCCAGCAGCTTAGGCAGGGGGCTCACTGAAGCTTTCTTT.

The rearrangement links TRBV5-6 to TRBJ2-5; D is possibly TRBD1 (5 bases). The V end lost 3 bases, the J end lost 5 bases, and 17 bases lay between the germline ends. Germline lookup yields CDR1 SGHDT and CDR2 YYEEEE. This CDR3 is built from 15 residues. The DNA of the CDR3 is TGTGCCAGCAGCTCCCCTATGGGGCTCCGCGAGACCCAGTACTTC. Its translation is CASSSPMGLRETQYF.

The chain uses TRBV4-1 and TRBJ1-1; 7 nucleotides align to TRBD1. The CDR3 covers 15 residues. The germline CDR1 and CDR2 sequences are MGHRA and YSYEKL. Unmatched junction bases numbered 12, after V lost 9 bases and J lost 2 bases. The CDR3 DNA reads TGCGCCAGTGCTTTAAGGGGGACAGTAAACACTGAAGCTTTCTTT. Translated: CASALRGTVNTEAFF.